Below, one T cell receptor (beta chain) is given with its context. The data belong to a study of Ad26.COV2.S vaccination and SARS-CoV-2 variants. As for the study in general: The donor belonged to the COV1001 Ad26.COV2.S trial arm. Once, or twice with 56 days between doses, Ad26.COV2.S was given intramuscularly.

Per germline, CDR1 SGHTA and CDR2 FQGNSA. The CDR3 covers 16 residues. V gave up 0 bases and J gave up 1 base, with 10 bases separating them. Treatment defined: 15 to 20 received Ad26.COV2.S at low or high dose, single or two shots; about five received placebo; per-sample allocation not given. Each sample was drawn 63 days after the first injection (of vaccine or placebo). Profiled with immunoSEQ multiplex PCR; TCRdb holds only in-frame clones, not every one. Of about 350,000 clones listed, roughly 81% were seen once; the top ten hold about 3.3%. The material was peripheral blood, obtained in a trial of Ad26.COV2.S vaccine versus placebo. The gene calls are TRBV7-2 and TRBJ1-3, with D maybe TRBD1 (5 bases). The TCR sequence derives from a person between 18 and 65 years old who received the Ad26.COV2.S COVID-19 vaccine or a placebo. In nucleotides, the CDR3 is TGTGCCAGCAGCTTAGCAGGGGATCTTTCTGGAAACACCATATATTTT. Its protein product is CASSLAGDLSGNTIYF.